A single sample is the source of the 30 T cell receptor beta chains below, sequenced in a study of cytomegalovirus exposure and HLA in healthy donors. Both 60 Vbeta primers and 13 Jbeta primers went into the PCR. The table came from immunoSEQ multiplex PCR; TCRdb's copy has only in-frame clones and leaves some out. The repertoire has 35,000 to 50,000 clones, around 58% of them found once; the top ten carry about 11%. Material for sequencing was PBMCs. These receptors all come from a man in his 60s in good health and CMV-seropositive.

This sequence joins TRBV12-2 and TRBJ2-7; TRBD1 is taken as the D call from the table, unchecked against the DNA. TRBV12-2 is tagged as a pseudogene. There are 16 residues in the CDR3. The chain's CDR3 is CASRVGRWTAPYEQYF. In DNA, the CDR3 is TGTGCAAGTCGCGTCGGACGCTGGACAGCACCCTACGAGCAGTACTTC.

This chain links TRBV9 with TRBJ2-7; the D is unclear. The CDR3 covers 13 residues. V gave up 0 bases and J gave up 3 bases, with 7 bases separating them. Per the germline V gene, CDR1 is SGDLS and CDR2 is YYNGEE. The CDR3, as DNA: TGTGCCAGCAGCGTAGACGTCGGCTACGAGCAGTACTTC. The encoded protein is CASSVDVGYEQYF. The whole variable domain, remainder taken from reference TRBV9 and TRBJ2-7, is DSGVTQTPKHLITATGQRVTLRCSPRSGDLSVYWYQQSLDQGLQFLIQYYNGEERAKGNILERFSAQQFPDLHSELNLSSLELGDSALYFCASSVDVGYEQYFGPGTRLTVT.

The rearrangement links TRBV6-1 to TRBJ2-1; 9 positions agree with TRBD1. The V gene end was trimmed by 4 bases and the J gene end by 6 bases; junction bases not matched to a gene: 10. The CDR3 runs 16 residues. Germline values: CDR1 MNHNS, CDR2 SASEGT. The CDR3 DNA sequence: TGTGCCAGCAGTGCCGGGACAGGGTCCCTTGGCAATGAGCAGTTCTTC. Translation gives CASSAGTGSLGNEQFF.

The chain is built from TRBV6-5 and TRBJ2-5, with D perhaps matching TRBD2 (5 bases). This CDR3 has 14 residues. V lost 0 bases to trimming and J lost 1 base, with 6 bases between them. Germline assignment: CDR1 MNHEY and CDR2 SVGAGI. CDR3 loop: CASSYSRVQETQYF. In nucleotides, the CDR3 is TGTGCCAGCAGTTACTCGAGGGTCCAAGAGACCCAGTACTTC.

Notes on this clone: Distinct nucleotide sequences in the sample also encode this CDR3. The chain employs TRBV20-1 and TRBJ2-3; D remains unclear. Germline CDR1 reads DFQATT; CDR2 reads SNEGSKA (reference sequence). This CDR3 contains 10 residues. V was cut by 3 bases and J by 6 bases, with 4 bases left in between. The CDR3 nucleotides read TGCAGTGCTAGTCCTGATACGCAGTATTTT. This codes for CSASPDTQYF.

The rearrangement joins TRBV28 to TRBJ2-7; no definite D call. Germline CDR1 and CDR2: MDHEN and SYDVKM. CDR3 length: 15 residues. Trimming took 5 bases from V and 2 from J, leaving 16 bases between them. CDR3 in amino acids: CASSGDATSAYEQYF. For the CDR3, the DNA is TGTGCCAGCAGTGGTGACGCGACGAGCGCCTACGAGCAGTACTTC.

This chain links TRBV2 with TRBJ1-5, with D possibly TRBD1 on 5 matching bases. V lost 3 bases to trimming and J lost 5 bases, with 8 bases between them. The germline CDR1 and CDR2 sequences are SNHLY and FYNNEI. CDR3 length: 13 residues. CDR3 bases: TGTGCCAGCAGTGACAGGGTAGATCAGCCCCAGCATTTT. It is translated as CASSDRVDQPQHF. The complete variable domain, with remaining parts taken from reference TRBV2 and TRBJ1-5, reads EPEVTQTPSHQVTQMGQEVILRCVPISNHLYFYWYRQILGQKVEFLVSFYNNEISEKSEIFDDQFSVERPDGSNFTLKIRSTKLEDSAMYFCASSDRVDQPQHFGDGTRLSIL.

The rearrangement joins TRBV10-3 to TRBJ2-3; 10 bases are shared with TRBD1. With V trimmed by 6 bases and J by 4 bases, 4 bases remained unmatched. Germline V gives CDR1 ENHRY, CDR2 SYGVKD. The CDR3 is made up of 14 amino acids. CDR3 DNA: TGTGCCATCAGCGGACAGGGGGTAGCAGATACGCAGTATTTT. It codes for CAISGQGVADTQYF.

Notes on this clone: Within the sample, other DNA sequences also encode this same CDR3. CDR3 residues: CASSLGGGATDTQYF. CDR3 DNA: TGTGCCAGCAGCTTGGGCGGGGGGGCTACAGATACGCAGTATTTT. The chain couples TRBV5-6 to TRBJ2-3, with 9 positions matching TRBD2. The CDR3 is 15 amino acids. After removal of 0 bases from V and 3 bases from J, the junction contained 2 bases not matched to a gene. Germline V CDR1 and CDR2: SGHDT, YYEEEE.

This clone was seen just once. V usage is TRBV7-9 and J usage is TRBJ1-2; 7 bases align to TRBD1. CDR1 and CDR2 (germline): SEHNR, FQNEAQ (reference sequence). The CDR3 has 14 residues. Trimming removed 1 base from V and 6 bases from J; junction bases left unmatched: 5. The CDR3 is CASSLDARGDGYTF. The CDR3 DNA is TGTGCCAGCAGCTTAGACGCCAGGGGGGATGGCTACACCTTC.

J is TRBJ2-7 and V is TRBV28, with a possible D match to TRBD2 (6 bases). The V gene's germline CDR1 is MDHEN and CDR2 SYDVKM. This CDR3 is 14 amino acids long. Trimming shortened V by 5 bases and J by 4 bases, and 15 bases separated the two germline ends. CDR3 protein: CASSRAPGDYEQYF. The CDR3 DNA reads TGTGCCAGCAGTCGGGCCCCGGGGGATTACGAGCAGTACTTC.

The table lists this clone with a count of one. The V call is TRBV28, the J call TRBJ2-5, with a possible D match to TRBD2 (6 bases). V was clipped by 2 bases and J by 1 base, with 17 bases between them. Germline lookup yields CDR1 MDHEN and CDR2 SYDVKM. This CDR3 is built from 17 residues. The CDR3 protein is CASSLQRQREVQETQYF. The CDR3 region has the DNA TGTGCCAGCAGTTTACAGAGACAGAGGGAGGTCCAAGAGACCCAGTACTTC.

The chain combines TRBV7-9 with TRBJ2-7; 7 bases map to TRBD1. Per germline, CDR1 SEHNR and CDR2 FQNEAQ (reference sequence). The CDR3 sequence is 13 residues long. V was clipped by 8 bases and J by 6 bases; unmatched bases: 10. CDR3 in DNA: TGTGCCAGCCAACAAAGGGACAGAGGCGAGCAGTACTTC. Translated: CASQQRDRGEQYF.

This clone was counted a single time. The J gene is TRBJ1-4, the V gene TRBV29-1; D gene ambiguous. The CDR3 loop spans 13 amino acids. In germline, CDR1 is SQVTM, CDR2 ANQGSEA. V lost 5 bases and J 8 bases, leaving 15 bases between the germline ends. The CDR3 sequence: CSVRRAGLEKLFF. The CDR3 nucleotides read TGCAGCGTTAGGCGGGCGGGATTGGAAAAACTGTTTTTT.

The genes are TRBV7-9 and TRBJ2-3, with 7 bases fitting TRBD1. Germline CDR1 reads SEHNR; CDR2 reads FQNEAQ (reference sequence). V lost 4 bases and J lost 3; bases outside the gene matches: 7. This CDR3 comprises 15 residues. The CDR3 loop is CASSSGQVFTDTQYF. The CDR3 DNA sequence: TGTGCCAGCAGCTCAGGACAGGTTTTTACAGATACGCAGTATTTT.

Note on this clone: This probably arose from a read error, given a far larger clone one base away. Additional DNA sequences in this sample encode the identical CDR3. The chain uses TRBV27 and TRBJ2-3; perhaps TRBD2 as D (5 bases). The length of the CDR3 is 17 residues. Germline lookup yields CDR1 MNHEY and CDR2 SMNVEV (reference sequence). The CDR3 spells CASSSRLGWESTDTQYF. CDR3 DNA sequence: TGTGCCAGCAGCTCTCGGCTGGGTTGGGAGAGCACTGATACGCAGTATTTT.

The gene calls are TRBV6-6 and TRBJ2-1, with TRBD2 matching 12 bases. After removal of 10 bases from V and 5 bases from J, the junction contained 3 bases not matched to a gene. From germline, CDR1 is MNHNY and CDR2 SVGAGI (reference sequence). The length of the CDR3 is 13 residues. In nucleotides, the CDR3 is TGTGCCATCCGGACTAGCGGGAACAATGAGCAGTTCTTC. It specifies CAIRTSGNNEQFF.

V gene TRBV7-9 combines with J gene TRBJ2-1, with D possibly being TRBD2 (5 bases). The germline V gene has CDR1 SEHNR and CDR2 FQNEAQ (reference sequence). The ends were cut back, 5 bases at V and 2 bases at J, with 19 bases in the middle. CDR3 size: 17 residues. In DNA, the CDR3 is TGTGCCAGCAGCCCAAACCCCCCAGCGGCTCCCTACAATGAGCAGTTCTTC. Protein: CASSPNPPAAPYNEQFF.

V usage is TRBV6-5 and J usage is TRBJ2-7; TRBD1 matches at 9 bases. V shed 2 bases and J 5 bases; nucleotides not matched to a gene: 4. Germline-derived CDR1 and CDR2 are MNHEY and SVGAGI. The CDR3 consists of 14 residues. The CDR3 DNA sequence: TGTGCCAGCAGTTACAACACAGGGGGCGACGAGCAGTACTTC. The encoded protein is CASSYNTGGDEQYF.

The chain employs TRBV5-3 and TRBJ2-1; 7 bases are a match to TRBD2. TRBV5-3 is assigned to the ORF class and has an uncertain function. This CDR3 has 17 amino acids. Germline trimming cut 3 bases from V and 7 bases from J; bases unmatched to any gene: 16. CDR3 in DNA: TGTGCCAGAAGCTCCCCCCCGGCGGGAGTATCGGGAAATGAGCAGTTCTTC. It specifies CARSSPPAGVSGNEQFF.

In this sample, this clone turned up a few times. The chain employs TRBV6-5 and TRBJ2-7; maybe TRBD2 (5 bases). V was pared by 0 bases and J by 2 bases, with 11 bases between. The CDR3 is 15 amino acids. The germline V gene encodes CDR1 MNHEY and CDR2 SVGAGI. This CDR3 reads CASSYSDGITYEQYF. Here the CDR3 DNA reads TGTGCCAGCAGTTACTCGGACGGGATTACCTACGAGCAGTACTTC.

This chain uses TRBV5-1 with TRBJ2-2; no reliable D call. Germline V gives CDR1 SGHRS, CDR2 YFSETQ. Trimming cost V 0 bases and J 1 base, with 10 bases left between them. This CDR3 contains 16 residues. This CDR3 is CASSLANTQNTGELFF. As DNA, the CDR3 is TGCGCCAGCAGCTTGGCTAATACTCAGAACACCGGGGAGCTGTTTTTT.

The table lists this clone with a few counts. This chain connects TRBV20-1 to TRBJ2-1, with D possibly being TRBD2 (5 bases). Trimming cost V 3 bases and J 9 bases, with 9 bases left between them. This CDR3 contains 11 residues. Germline CDR1 is DFQATT and CDR2 is SNEGSKA (reference sequence). The CDR3 sequence is CSASEGSEQFF. The CDR3 nucleotides are TGCAGTGCTAGTGAGGGAAGTGAGCAGTTCTTC.

The V and J genes are TRBV19 and TRBJ2-7; 9 nucleotides match TRBD2. V dropped 5 bases and J dropped 1; count of bases not matched to a gene: 3. Germline loops: CDR1 LNHDA, CDR2 SQIVND (reference sequence). The CDR3 extends over 14 amino acids. The CDR3 here is CASSYSGRSYEQYF. For the CDR3, the DNA is TGTGCCAGTAGTTATAGCGGGAGATCCTACGAGCAGTACTTC.

Note on this clone: This sample includes further DNA sequences coding for the same CDR3. The V gene is TRBV6-5, the J gene TRBJ2-7; 7 bases align to TRBD1. The CDR3 sequence is 14 residues long. Trimming removed 6 bases from V and 4 bases from J; junction bases left unmatched: 9. CDR1 and CDR2 from the germline V gene are MNHEY and SVGAGI. As DNA, the CDR3 is TGTGCCAGCAGGCCCGGGACAGACTCGTACGAGCAGTACTTC. This translates into CASRPGTDSYEQYF.

V and J are TRBV4-2 and TRBJ2-3, with 9 bases that match TRBD2. The CDR3 spans 12 residues. From germline, CDR1 is LGHNA and CDR2 YNFKEQ. V shed 4 bases, J shed 11 bases, and the junction held 4 bases outside the gene matches. CDR3 region: CASSRGRGRQYF. As DNA, the CDR3 is TGTGCCAGCAGCCGCGGGAGGGGGCGGCAGTATTTT.

In its sample, this clone was seen a few times. CDR3: CASNLGGGNEQYF. The DNA for the CDR3 is TGTGCCAGCAACCTAGGGGGCGGAAACGAGCAGTACTTC. The chain carries TRBV7-2 and TRBJ2-7; the match to TRBD1 covers 7 bases. Looked up from germline, CDR1 is SGHTA and CDR2 is FQGNSA. The CDR3 has 13 residues. The ends lost 7 bases at V and 5 bases at J; junction bases unmatched: 8.

V is TRBV5-1 and J is TRBJ2-1; the D gene is possibly TRBD2 (5 bases). This CDR3 has 15 amino acids. In germline, CDR1 is SGHRS, CDR2 YFSETQ. V was pared by 4 bases and J by 7 bases, with 18 bases between. The DNA of the CDR3 is TGCGCCAGCAGCAACCGGGAATCCGGGCTTAATGAGCAGTTCTTC. Translating gives CASSNRESGLNEQFF.

The chain employs TRBV5-1 and TRBJ2-5, with D perhaps TRBD1 (7 bases). The J call may be in error: the DNA end matches TRBJ2-7 better. Looked up from germline, CDR1 is SGHRS and CDR2 is YFSETQ. This CDR3 has 15 residues. The CDR3 DNA sequence: TGCGCCAGCAGCTTGGGTGCAGGGGGGACCTACGAGCAGTACTTC. Its protein is CASSLGAGGTYEQYF.

This chain uses TRBV2 with TRBJ2-5; possible D gene TRBD2, 6 bases. Trimming shortened V by 6 bases and J by 5 bases, and 16 bases separated the two germline ends. Per germline, CDR1 SNHLY and CDR2 FYNNEI. The CDR3 totals 14 residues. The CDR3 loop is CASRPDPSAETQYF. CDR3 coding DNA: TGTGCCAGCAGACCTGACCCTAGCGCCGAGACCCAGTACTTC.